This T cell receptor (beta chain) was found in a study of cytomegalovirus exposure and HLA in healthy donors. Study-level information: Early released data had roughly 81 million unique TCRs, all coming from HLA-typed donors.

Findings and limits, study-wide: Association of a missense DCLRE1C variant with TCR beta V- and J-gene trimming was reported in a later analysis. In most subjects, TCR beta sequences reportedly gave accurate predictions of HLA-A and HLA-B alleles.

Germline values: CDR1 SGHVS, CDR2 FNYEAQ. The CDR3 has 15 residues. Trimming at V came to 4 bases and at J to 0 bases, leaving 2 bases not matched to a gene. The study ran its PCR with 60 Vbeta and 13 Jbeta primers. Only in-frame clones appear in the TCRdb table, and some are missing; sequencing was by immunoSEQ multiplex PCR. Its table records tens of thousands of clones. On this clone: As yet, its antigen is unknown.

This clonotype originated in a man between 18 and 29 years old in good health and CMV-seropositive. J is TRBJ2-3 and V is TRBV7-6, with TRBD1 identical over 9 bases. The material sequenced was PBMCs. CDR3 protein: CASSSQGASTDTQYF. The CDR3 DNA is TGTGCCAGCAGCTCACAGGGGGCCAGCACAGATACGCAGTATTTT.